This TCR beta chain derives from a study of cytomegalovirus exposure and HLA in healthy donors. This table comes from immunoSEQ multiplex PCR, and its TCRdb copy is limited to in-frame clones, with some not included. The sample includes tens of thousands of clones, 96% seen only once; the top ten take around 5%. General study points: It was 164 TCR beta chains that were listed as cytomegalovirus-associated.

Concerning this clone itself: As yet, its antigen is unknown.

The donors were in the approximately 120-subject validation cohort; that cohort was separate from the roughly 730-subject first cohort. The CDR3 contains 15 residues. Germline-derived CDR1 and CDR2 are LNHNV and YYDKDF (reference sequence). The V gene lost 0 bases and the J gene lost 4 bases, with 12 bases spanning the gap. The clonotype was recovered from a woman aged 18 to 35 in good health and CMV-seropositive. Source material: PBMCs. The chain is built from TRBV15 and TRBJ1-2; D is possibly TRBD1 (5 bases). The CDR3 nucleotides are TGTGCCACCAGCAGAGATCTCCAGGGTACCTATGGCTACACCTTC. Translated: CATSRDLQGTYGYTF.